One T cell receptor (beta chain) is described in this entry. This clonotype appeared many times. No antigen is known for it. Base qualities were left out, and no much larger clone turns up one base away. This sample is drawn from a study of T cells in Graves' hyperthyroidism and ophthalmopathy (dated by TCRdb to the late 2010s). Regarding the complete study: Peripheral blood samples were taken at the time of initial diagnosis, prior to any treatment. TCR V-J signatures able to tell the groups apart were searched for in a discovery cohort of 90 to 100 patients, of whom fewer than 45 had Graves' ophthalmopathy and 57 had stable Graves' hyperthyroidism. Prospective prediction of ophthalmopathy was tested in an independent validation cohort of approximately 18 hyperthyroidism patients and some 17 patients who later progressed to ophthalmopathy. The approximately 100 discovery patients were divided at random into training and test sets in a 7:3 ratio. In addition, the study compared T-cell repertoires in thyroid tissue and in blood from five or six Graves' hyperthyroidism patients. Once sampling was done, hyperthyroidism patients were given methimazole at a starting dose of 30 mg daily, whereas ophthalmopathy patients were given high-dose intravenous methylprednisolone. TCR Vbeta CDR3 sequencing of 135 peripheral blood samples (approximately 44 ophthalmopathy, about 74 hyperthyroidism and roughly 17 progressor patients) is reported in the paper. What the authors observed across the whole study: Sample size was not statistically predetermined, and blinding of investigators to group allocation was not performed. Most expanded thyroid clonotypes (frequency above 0.001) were also detected in blood, suggesting blood repertoires may reflect thyroid immune responses. Ophthalmopathy was separated from stable hyperthyroidism by a 13 V-J signature model, with around 88% sensitivity and about 81% specificity obtained in cross-validation and 80%/75% obtained in testing. In validation, the model predicted progression to ophthalmopathy a median of approximately 6.3 months before onset, with about 67% sensitivity and about 72% specificity.

Stable Graves' hyperthyroidism was defined as no progression to ophthalmopathy during 18 months of follow-up. Hyperthyroidism patients were newly diagnosed, had a disease duration of under 2 months, and were aged 18 to 65 years. Exclusion was applied to patients with uncontrolled infections, other autoimmune diseases, pregnancy or lactation. Clinical symptoms, serum thyroxine and TRAb, thyroid ultrasound, and orbital computed tomography formed the basis for the diagnoses. PBMCs were separated from approximately 10 ml of fresh peripheral blood using Ficoll-Paque density gradient centrifugation. Total RNA was extracted using Trizol reagent, and RNA quality was assessed on an Agilent 2100 Bioanalyzer. Amplification of TCR beta CDR3 regions was carried out from RNA transcripts. The TCR CDR3 was subjected to a first round of RT-PCR using the HTBI primer set and the Qiagen OneStep RT-PCR kit. The libraries were constructed in a second round of multiplex PCR and then size-selected and purified. Paired-end sequencing of the libraries was performed with 100 bp reads on an Illumina HiSeq2000. Per the original workflow: SOAPnuke was used to process the raw data, with reads discarded if the reads contained adapters or uncalled bases, had a mean Phred below 15, or lacked an exact constant-primer or identifier match. COPE v1.2.5 was used to merge the high-quality paired reads, and each unique nucleotide sequence was defined as a clonotype. MiTCR v1.1 was used to align clonotypes to the IMGT TRBV, TRBD and TRBJ reference segments. The analysis included only V-J combinations with a frequency above 0.0001, which together covered 99% to 99.2% of the repertoires. The TCS score was defined as F50 (clonal expansion) divided by E x V (chaos), with BLOSUM62-based TCRdist calculated between CDR3 peptides within each V-J. Welch's t-statistics and random forest reduced fewer than 550 V-J features to 10 to 15, which were used in a naive Bayes classifier (R e1071). Using fastp at Q25 and MiXCR, TCRdb reprocessed the public reads and kept productive beta chains. Rows matching on CDR3 protein sequence are summarized as one entry with the most common DNA and genes. What appears here as the V and J calls and clone size reflects TCRdb's work, not the paper's. The sample table shows roughly 330,000 distinct CDR3 sequences, and 16% are seen once. The top ten hold approximately 31% of the sample.

The source is a young man with Graves' hyperthyroidism. Sequenced material: blood.

The CDR3 reads CASSQGRRGPDTQYF. The DNA sequence is as follows: TGTGCCAGCAGCCAAGGGCGACGCGGGCCAGATACGCAGTATTTT. The rearranged segments are TRBV3-1 and TRBJ2-3; matching of 5 bases hints at TRBD2 as the D gene. As encoded in the germline V gene (reference sequence), CDR1 is LGHDT while CDR2 is YNNKEL. The CDR3 spans 15 residues, from the cysteine through the phenylalanine. Just the 45-base CDR3 DNA is kept, in frame starting at base 1. V is cut by 1 base and J by 4 bases, and the space between the germline ends is 12 bases.